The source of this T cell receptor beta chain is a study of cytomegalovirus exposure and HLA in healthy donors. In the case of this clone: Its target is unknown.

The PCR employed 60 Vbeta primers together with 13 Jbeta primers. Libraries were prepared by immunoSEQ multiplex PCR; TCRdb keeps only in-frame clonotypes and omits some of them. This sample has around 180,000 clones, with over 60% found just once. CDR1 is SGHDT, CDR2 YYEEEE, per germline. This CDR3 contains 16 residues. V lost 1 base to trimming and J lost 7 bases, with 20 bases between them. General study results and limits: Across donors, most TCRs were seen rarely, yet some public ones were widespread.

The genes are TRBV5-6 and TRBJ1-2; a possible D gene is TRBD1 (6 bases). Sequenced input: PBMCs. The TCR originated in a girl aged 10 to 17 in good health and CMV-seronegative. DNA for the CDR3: TGTGCCAGCAGCTTGTTTGGGGACATCTTCATTTCTGGCTACACCTTC. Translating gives CASSLFGDIFISGYTF.